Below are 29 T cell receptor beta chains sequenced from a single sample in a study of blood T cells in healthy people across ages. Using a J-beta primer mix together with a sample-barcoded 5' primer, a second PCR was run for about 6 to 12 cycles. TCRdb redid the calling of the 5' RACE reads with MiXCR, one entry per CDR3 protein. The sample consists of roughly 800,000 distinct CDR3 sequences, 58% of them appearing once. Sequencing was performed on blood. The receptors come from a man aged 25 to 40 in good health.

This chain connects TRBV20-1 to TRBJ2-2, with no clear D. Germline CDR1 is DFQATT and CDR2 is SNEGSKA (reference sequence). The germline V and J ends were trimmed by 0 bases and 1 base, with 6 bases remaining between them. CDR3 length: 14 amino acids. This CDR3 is CSARDKQNTGELFF. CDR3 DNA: TGCAGTGCTAGAGATAAGCAGAACACCGGGGAGCTGTTTTTT.

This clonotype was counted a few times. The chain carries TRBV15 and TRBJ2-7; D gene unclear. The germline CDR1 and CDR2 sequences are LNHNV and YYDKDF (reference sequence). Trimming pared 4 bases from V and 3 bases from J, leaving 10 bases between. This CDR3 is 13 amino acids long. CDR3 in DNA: TGTGCCACCAGCAACCCAACCGGCTACGAGCAGTACTTC. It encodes CATSNPTGYEQYF.

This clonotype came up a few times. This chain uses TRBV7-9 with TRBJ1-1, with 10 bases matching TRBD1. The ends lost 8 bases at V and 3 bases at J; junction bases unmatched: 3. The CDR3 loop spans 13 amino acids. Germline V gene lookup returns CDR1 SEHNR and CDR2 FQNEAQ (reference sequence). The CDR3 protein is CASDRGQDTEAFF. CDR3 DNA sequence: TGTGCCAGCGACAGGGGGCAAGACACTGAAGCTTTCTTT.

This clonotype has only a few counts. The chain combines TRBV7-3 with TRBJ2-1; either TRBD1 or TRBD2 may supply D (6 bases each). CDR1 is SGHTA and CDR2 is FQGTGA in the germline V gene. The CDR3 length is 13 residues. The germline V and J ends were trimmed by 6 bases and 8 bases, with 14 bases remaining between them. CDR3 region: CASRGGGSDEQFF. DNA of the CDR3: TGTGCCAGCAGAGGAGGGGGTAGCGATGAGCAGTTCTTC.

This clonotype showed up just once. CDR3 DNA: TGCAGTGCTAGAGATCGCGGGGCGACGGGTACTGAAGCTTTCTTT. This codes for CSARDRGATGTEAFF. The V and J genes are TRBV20-1 and TRBJ1-1; TRBD1 is a possible D gene (5 bases). The CDR3 totals 15 residues. Germline loops: CDR1 DFQATT, CDR2 SNEGSKA (reference sequence). Trimming removed 0 bases at V and 5 bases at J, with 16 bases between.

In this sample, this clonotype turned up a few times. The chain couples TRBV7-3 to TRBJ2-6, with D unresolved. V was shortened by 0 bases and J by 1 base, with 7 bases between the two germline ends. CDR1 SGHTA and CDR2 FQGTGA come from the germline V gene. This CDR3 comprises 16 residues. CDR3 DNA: TGTGCCAGCAGCTTAACGGTCGCGTCTGGGGCCAACGTCCTGACTTTC. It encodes CASSLTVASGANVLTF.

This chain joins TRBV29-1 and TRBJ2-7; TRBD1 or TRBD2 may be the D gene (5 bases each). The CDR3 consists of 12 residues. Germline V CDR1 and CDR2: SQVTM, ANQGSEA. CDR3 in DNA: TGCGGCGCCGCCGGGGACCCCTACGAGCAGTACTTC. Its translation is CGAAGDPYEQYF.

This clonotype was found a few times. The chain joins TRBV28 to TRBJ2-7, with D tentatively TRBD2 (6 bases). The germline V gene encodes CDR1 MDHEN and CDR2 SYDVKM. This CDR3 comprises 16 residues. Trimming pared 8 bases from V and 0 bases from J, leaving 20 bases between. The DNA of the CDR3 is TGTGCCAGCGGGGGTCTTCTCAGCGGGTCCTCCTACGAGCAGTACTTC. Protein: CASGGLLSGSSYEQYF. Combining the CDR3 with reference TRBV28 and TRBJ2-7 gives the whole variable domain DVKVTQSSRYLVKRTGEKVFLECVQDMDHENMFWYRQDPGLGLRLIYFSYDVKMKEKGDIPEGYSVSREKKERFSLILESASTNQTSMYLCASGGLLSGSSYEQYFGPGTRLTVT.

The CDR3 spells CSATRGWDTEAFF. The CDR3 DNA follows: TGCAGTGCTACCAGGGGGTGGGACACTGAAGCTTTCTTT. This chain joins TRBV20-1 and TRBJ1-1; 7 bases line up with TRBD1. Germline loops: CDR1 DFQATT, CDR2 SNEGSKA (reference sequence). Trimming took 4 bases from V and 3 from J; bases not matched to a gene: 5. CDR3 length: 13 amino acids.

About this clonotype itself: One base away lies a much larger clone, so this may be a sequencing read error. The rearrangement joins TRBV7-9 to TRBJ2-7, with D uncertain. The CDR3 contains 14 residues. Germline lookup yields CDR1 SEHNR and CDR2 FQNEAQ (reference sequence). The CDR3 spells CASNLVSGAYEQYF. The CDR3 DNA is TGTGCCAGCAACTTAGTGAGTGGCGCCTACGAGCAGTACTTC.

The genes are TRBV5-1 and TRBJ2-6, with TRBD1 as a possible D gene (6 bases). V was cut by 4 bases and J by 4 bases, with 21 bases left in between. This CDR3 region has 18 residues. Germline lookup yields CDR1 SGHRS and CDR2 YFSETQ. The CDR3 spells CASSRGQGQLTGANVLTF. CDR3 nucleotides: TGCGCCAGCAGCCGCGGCCAGGGGCAACTGACAGGGGCCAACGTCCTGACTTTC.

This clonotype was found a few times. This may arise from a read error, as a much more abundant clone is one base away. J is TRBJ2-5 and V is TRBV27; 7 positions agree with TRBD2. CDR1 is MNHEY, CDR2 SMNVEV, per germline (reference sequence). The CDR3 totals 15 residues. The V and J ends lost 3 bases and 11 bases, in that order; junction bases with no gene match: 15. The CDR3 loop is CASSFEAGVNNEQYF. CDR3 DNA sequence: TGTGCCAGCAGTTTTGAGGCGGGAGTGAACAATGAGCAGTACTTC.

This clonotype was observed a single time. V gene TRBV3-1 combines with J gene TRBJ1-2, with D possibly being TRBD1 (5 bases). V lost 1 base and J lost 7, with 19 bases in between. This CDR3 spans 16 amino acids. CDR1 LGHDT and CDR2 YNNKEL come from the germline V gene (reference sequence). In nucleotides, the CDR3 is TGTGCCAGCAGCCAAGGGCCCTGGGGACGGGAGCTTGGCTACACCTTC. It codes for CASSQGPWGRELGYTF.

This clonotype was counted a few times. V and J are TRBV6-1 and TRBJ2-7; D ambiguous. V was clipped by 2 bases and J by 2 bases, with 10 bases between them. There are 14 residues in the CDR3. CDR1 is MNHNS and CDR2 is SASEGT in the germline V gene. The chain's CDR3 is CASSERQPTYEQYF. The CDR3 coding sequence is TGTGCCAGCAGTGAAAGGCAGCCGACCTACGAGCAGTACTTC.

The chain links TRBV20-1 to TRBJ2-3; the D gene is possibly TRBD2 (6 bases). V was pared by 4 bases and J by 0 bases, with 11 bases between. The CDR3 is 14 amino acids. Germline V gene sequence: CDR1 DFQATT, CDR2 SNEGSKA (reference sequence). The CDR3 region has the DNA TGCAGTGCTACGAAAAGCGGGAGCACAGATACGCAGTATTTT. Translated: CSATKSGSTDTQYF.

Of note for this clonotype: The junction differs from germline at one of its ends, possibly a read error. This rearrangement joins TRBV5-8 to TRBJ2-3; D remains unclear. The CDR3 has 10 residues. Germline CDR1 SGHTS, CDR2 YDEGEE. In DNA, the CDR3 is TGTGCCACCAGCTTAGGTAGAAAGTATTTT. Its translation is CATSLGRKYF.

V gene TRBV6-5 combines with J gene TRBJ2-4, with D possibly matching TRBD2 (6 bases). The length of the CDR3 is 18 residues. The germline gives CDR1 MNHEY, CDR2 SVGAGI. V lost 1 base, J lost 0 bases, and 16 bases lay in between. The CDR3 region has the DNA TGTGCCAGCAGTTACTTGGTAATAGCGGAACTAGCCAAAAACATTCAGTACTTC. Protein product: CASSYLVIAELAKNIQYF.

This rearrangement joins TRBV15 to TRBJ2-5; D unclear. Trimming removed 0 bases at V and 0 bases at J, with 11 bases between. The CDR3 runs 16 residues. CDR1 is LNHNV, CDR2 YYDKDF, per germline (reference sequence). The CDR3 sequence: CATSRDWVDDQETQYF. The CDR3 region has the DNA TGTGCCACCAGCAGAGATTGGGTGGACGACCAAGAGACCCAGTACTTC.

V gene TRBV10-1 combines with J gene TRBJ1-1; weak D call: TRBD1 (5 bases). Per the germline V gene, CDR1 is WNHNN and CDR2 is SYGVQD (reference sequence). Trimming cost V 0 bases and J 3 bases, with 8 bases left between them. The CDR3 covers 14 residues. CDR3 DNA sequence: TGCGCCAGCAGTGAGTCCAGGGTCGACACTGAAGCTTTCTTT. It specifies CASSESRVDTEAFF.

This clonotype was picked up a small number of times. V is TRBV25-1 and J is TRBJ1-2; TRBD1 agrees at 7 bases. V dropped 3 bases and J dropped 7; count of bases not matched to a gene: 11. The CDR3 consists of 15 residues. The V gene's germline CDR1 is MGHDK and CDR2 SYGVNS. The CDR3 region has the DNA TGTGCCAGCAGTGACCTAGTAGGGGGCATTTCTGGCTACACCTTC. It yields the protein CASSDLVGGISGYTF.

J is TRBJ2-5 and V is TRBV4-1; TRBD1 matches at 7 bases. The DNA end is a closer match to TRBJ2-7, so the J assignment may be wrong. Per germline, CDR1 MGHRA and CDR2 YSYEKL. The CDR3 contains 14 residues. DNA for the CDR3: TGCGCCAGCAGCCAAGCGACAGGGATCTACGAGCAGTACTTC. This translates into CASSQATGIYEQYF.

The CDR3 loop is CASSQDPPTKQFF. DNA for the CDR3: TGTGCCAGCAGCCAAGACCCCCCGACAAAGCAGTTCTTC. V is TRBV14 and J is TRBJ2-1; no clear D. From germline, CDR1 is SGHDN and CDR2 FVKESK. With 0 bases removed from V and 11 bases from J, the gap between germline ends came to 11 bases. The CDR3 is 13 amino acids. The whole variable domain, remainder taken from reference TRBV14 and TRBJ2-1, is EAGVTQFPSHSVIEKGQTVTLRCDPISGHDNLYWYRRVMGKEIKFLLHFVKESKQDESGMPNNRFLAERTGGTYSTLKVQPAELEDSGVYFCASSQDPPTKQFFGPGTRLTVL.

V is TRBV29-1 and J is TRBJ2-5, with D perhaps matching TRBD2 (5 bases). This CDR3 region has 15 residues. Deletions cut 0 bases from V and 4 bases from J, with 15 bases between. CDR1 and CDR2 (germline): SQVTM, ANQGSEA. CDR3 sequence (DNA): TGCAGCGTTGAAGATCGTACTAGTGTTACAGAGACCCAGTACTTC. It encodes CSVEDRTSVTETQYF.

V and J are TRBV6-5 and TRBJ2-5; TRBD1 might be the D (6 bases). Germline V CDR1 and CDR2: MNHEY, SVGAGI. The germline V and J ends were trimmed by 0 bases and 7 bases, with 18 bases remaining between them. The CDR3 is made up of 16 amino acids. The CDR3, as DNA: TGTGCCAGCAGTTACTCCCCTGCAGGGGTTAAGGGGACCCAGTACTTC. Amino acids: CASSYSPAGVKGTQYF.

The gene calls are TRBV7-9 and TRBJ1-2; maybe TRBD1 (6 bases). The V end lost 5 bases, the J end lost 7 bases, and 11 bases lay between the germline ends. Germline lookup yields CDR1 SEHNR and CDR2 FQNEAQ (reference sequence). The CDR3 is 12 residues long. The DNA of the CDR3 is TGTGCCAGCAGCCCCCGGGACATTGGCTACACCTTC. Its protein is CASSPRDIGYTF.

CDR3 sequence reads: CSASRPGQVDNQPQHF. The CDR3, as DNA: TGCAGTGCTAGTAGGCCGGGACAGGTGGACAATCAGCCCCAGCATTTT. This chain links TRBV20-1 with TRBJ1-5; 8 bases map to TRBD1. Germline V gene sequence: CDR1 DFQATT, CDR2 SNEGSKA (reference sequence). This CDR3 has 16 residues. The V segment lost 3 bases and the J segment 3 bases; nucleotides outside the gene matches: 10.

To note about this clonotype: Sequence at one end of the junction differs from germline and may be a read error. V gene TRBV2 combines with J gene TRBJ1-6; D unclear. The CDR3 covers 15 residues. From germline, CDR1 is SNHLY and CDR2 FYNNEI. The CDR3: CACSELGRSNSPLHF. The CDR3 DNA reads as TGTGCCTGCAGTGAATTGGGCAGATCAAATTCACCCCTCCACTTT.

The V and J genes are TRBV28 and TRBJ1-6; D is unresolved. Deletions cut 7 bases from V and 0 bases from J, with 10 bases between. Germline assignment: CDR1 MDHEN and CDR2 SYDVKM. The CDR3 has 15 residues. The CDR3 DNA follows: TGTGCCAGCAAACTCGGAGGCTCCTATAATTCACCCCTCCACTTT. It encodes CASKLGGSYNSPLHF. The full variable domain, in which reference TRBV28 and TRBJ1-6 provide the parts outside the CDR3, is DVKVTQSSRYLVKRTGEKVFLECVQDMDHENMFWYRQDPGLGLRLIYFSYDVKMKEKGDIPEGYSVSREKKERFSLILESASTNQTSMYLCASKLGGSYNSPLHFGNGTRLTVT.

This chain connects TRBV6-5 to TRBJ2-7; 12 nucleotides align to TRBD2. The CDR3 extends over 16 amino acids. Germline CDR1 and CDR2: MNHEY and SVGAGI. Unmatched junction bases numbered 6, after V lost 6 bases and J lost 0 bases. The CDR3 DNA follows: TGTGCCAGCAGACGGACTAGCGGGGTAAGCTCCTACGAGCAGTACTTC. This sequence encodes CASRRTSGVSSYEQYF.